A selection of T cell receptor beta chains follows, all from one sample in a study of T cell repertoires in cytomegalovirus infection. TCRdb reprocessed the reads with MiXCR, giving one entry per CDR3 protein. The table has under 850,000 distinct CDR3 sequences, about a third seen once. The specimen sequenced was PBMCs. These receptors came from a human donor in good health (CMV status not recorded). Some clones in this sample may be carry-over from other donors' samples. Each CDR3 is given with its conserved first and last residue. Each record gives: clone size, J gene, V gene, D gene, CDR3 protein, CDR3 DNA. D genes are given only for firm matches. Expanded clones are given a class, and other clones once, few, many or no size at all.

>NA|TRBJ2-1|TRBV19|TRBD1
CASARTGGSYNEQFF
TGTGCCAGTGCTCGGACAGGGGGCTCCTACAATGAGCAGTTCTTC
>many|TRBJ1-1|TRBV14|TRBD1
CASSPDVHGGGGLRDEAFF
TGTGCCAGCAGCCCAGACGTTCACGGAGGGGGCGGTTTGAGGGACGAAGCTTTCTTT
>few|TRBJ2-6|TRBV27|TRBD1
CASRGTGVSGANVLTF
TGTGCCAGCAGGGGCACAGGGGTTTCTGGGGCCAACGTCCTGACTTTC
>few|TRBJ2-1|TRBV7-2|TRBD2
CASSLEVGGRLYNEQFF
TGTGCCAGCAGCTTAGAGGTAGGCGGGAGGCTATACAATGAGCAGTTCTTC
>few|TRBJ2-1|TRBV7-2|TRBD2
CASSHREGYEQFF
TGTGCCAGCAGCCACCGGGAGGGCTATGAGCAGTTCTTC
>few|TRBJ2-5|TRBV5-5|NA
CASSLEWYQETQYF
TGTGCCAGCAGCTTGGAGTGGTACCAAGAGACCCAGTACTTC
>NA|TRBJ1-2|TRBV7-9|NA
CASSSGGARDYGYTF
TGTGCCAGCTCCTCAGGTGGCGCGCGGGACTATGGCTACACCTTC
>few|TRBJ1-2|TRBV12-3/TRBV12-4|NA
CASTMGINYGYTF
TGTGCCAGCACCATGGGGATAAACTATGGCTACACCTTC
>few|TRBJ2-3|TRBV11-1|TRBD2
CASSDGLAGGPDATDTQYF
TGTGCCAGCAGCGACGGACTAGCGGGGGGGCCAGACGCCACAGATACGCAGTATTTT
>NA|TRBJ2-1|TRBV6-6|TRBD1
CASSRVAGGFYNEQFF
TGTGCCAGCAGCCGCGTGGCAGGGGGCTTCTACAATGAGCAGTTCTTC
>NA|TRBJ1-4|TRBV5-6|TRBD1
CASSPWDRVDEKLFF
TGTGCCAGCAGCCCGTGGGACAGGGTAGACGAAAAACTGTTTTTT
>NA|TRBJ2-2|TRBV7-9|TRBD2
CASSLRLAGPGSGELFF
TGTGCCAGCAGCCTAAGACTAGCGGGCCCCGGATCCGGGGAGCTGTTTTTT
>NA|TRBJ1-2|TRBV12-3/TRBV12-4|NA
CASSSYPAGGDGYTF
TGTGCCAGCAGTTCCTACCCTGCGGGGGGGGATGGCTACACCTTC
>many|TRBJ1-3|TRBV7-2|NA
CASSLNRDPSGNTIYF
TGTGCCAGCAGTTTAAACAGGGATCCCTCTGGAAACACCATATATTTT
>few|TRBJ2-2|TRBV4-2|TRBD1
CASHDPGQRKTGELFF
TGTGCCAGCCACGACCCGGGACAGAGAAAGACCGGGGAGCTGTTTTTT
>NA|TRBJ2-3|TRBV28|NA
CASSGGPNTDTQYF
TGTGCCAGCAGCGGAGGGCCTAACACAGATACGCAGTATTTT
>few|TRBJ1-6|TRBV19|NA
CASSTRGRLNSPLHF
TGTGCCAGTAGTACCCGAGGGCGGCTTAATTCACCCCTCCACTTT
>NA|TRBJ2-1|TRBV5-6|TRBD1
CASSLLGGTGVGNEQFF
TGTGCCAGCAGCTTGCTCGGCGGGACAGGGGTTGGCAATGAGCAGTTCTTC
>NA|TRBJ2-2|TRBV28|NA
CASSLSPTGELFF
TGTGCCAGCAGTTTATCCCCCACCGGGGAGCTGTTTTTT
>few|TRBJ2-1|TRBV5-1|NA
CASSLAGRGAQASSYNEQFF
TGCGCCAGCAGCTTGGCAGGCCGGGGGGCGCAGGCCAGCTCCTACAATGAGCAGTTCTTC
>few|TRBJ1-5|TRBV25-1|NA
CASRGDGGQPQHF
TGTGCCAGCAGAGGGGATGGGGGACAGCCCCAGCATTTT
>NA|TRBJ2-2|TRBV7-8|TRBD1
CASSLIGAGQGKFTGVLFF
TGTGCCAGCAGCTTAATCGGCGCGGGACAGGGGAAATTCACCGGGGTGCTGTTTTTT